One and the same sample provided the 17 T cell receptor beta chains below, sequenced in a study of cytomegalovirus exposure and HLA in healthy donors. This PCR relied on a set of 60 Vbeta primers and 13 Jbeta primers. Measured with immunoSEQ multiplex PCR; TCRdb has only the in-frame clones, and not every one. The sample consists of 150,000 to 200,000 clones, 55% to 80% of them appearing once. Sequences were obtained from PBMCs. The receptor source for this set is a woman between 18 and 29 years old in good health and CMV-seropositive.

The chain has TRBV19 and TRBJ1-1; D call uncertain. This CDR3 is built from 14 residues. Germline V CDR1 and CDR2: LNHDA, SQIVND (reference sequence). V lost 4 bases, J lost 0 bases, and 9 bases lay in between. In DNA form, the CDR3 reads TGTGCCAGTAGTACCGTACATATGAACACTGAAGCTTTCTTT. This gives the protein CASSTVHMNTEAFF.

This chain connects TRBV7-9 to TRBJ1-4; TRBD1 matches at 7 bases. The V segment lost 5 bases and the J segment 8 bases; nucleotides outside the gene matches: 11. Germline CDR1 and CDR2: SEHNR and FQNEAQ (reference sequence). The CDR3 runs 15 residues. The CDR3 sequence is CASSARDSPQEKLFF. The DNA for the CDR3 is TGTGCCAGCAGCGCCCGGGACAGCCCCCAGGAAAAACTGTTTTTT.

The chain is built from TRBV2 and TRBJ2-3; TRBD2 matches 9 bases. The length of the CDR3 is 17 residues. Germline CDR1 is SNHLY and CDR2 is FYNNEI. With V trimmed by 6 bases and J by 2 bases, 12 bases remained unmatched. The CDR3 sequence: CASSRGWLAGSTDTQYF. CDR3 coding DNA: TGTGCCAGCAGCCGGGGGTGGCTAGCGGGGTCCACAGATACGCAGTATTTT. Full variable domain (remainder filled in from reference TRBV2 and TRBJ2-3): EPEVTQTPSHQVTQMGQEVILRCVPISNHLYFYWYRQILGQKVEFLVSFYNNEISEKSEIFDDQFSVERPDGSNFTLKIRSTKLEDSAMYFCASSRGWLAGSTDTQYFGPGTRLTVL.

The chain links TRBV13 to TRBJ2-7, with D maybe TRBD2 (6 bases). The CDR3 spans 14 residues. With 6 bases removed from V and 2 bases from J, the gap between germline ends came to 14 bases. Germline lookup yields CDR1 PRHDT and CDR2 FYEKMQ (reference sequence). CDR3 nucleotides: TGTGCCAGCAGTCGGCCGGAGGGGACCTACGAGCAGTACTTC. Protein product: CASSRPEGTYEQYF.

This chain joins TRBV7-2 and TRBJ2-1; D is unclear. The CDR3 spans 16 residues. V lost 5 bases and J 1 base, leaving 15 bases between the germline ends. Per the germline V gene, CDR1 is SGHTA and CDR2 is FQGNSA. The CDR3 nucleotides are TGTGCCAGCAGCGAGGTTAGGATCGAGTCCTACAATGAGCAGTTCTTC. It codes for CASSEVRIESYNEQFF.

This chain connects TRBV2 to TRBJ2-7, with 7 positions matching TRBD1. V lost 5 bases and J lost 2; bases outside the gene matches: 6. The CDR3 sequence is 14 residues long. Germline CDR1 SNHLY, CDR2 FYNNEI. Written as DNA, the CDR3 is TGTGCCAGCAGTACCTCCGGGACAGCCTACGAGCAGTACTTC. This gives the protein CASSTSGTAYEQYF. Drawing the rest from reference TRBV2 and TRBJ2-7, the complete variable domain is EPEVTQTPSHQVTQMGQEVILRCVPISNHLYFYWYRQILGQKVEFLVSFYNNEISEKSEIFDDQFSVERPDGSNFTLKIRSTKLEDSAMYFCASSTSGTAYEQYFGPGTRLTVT.

The J gene is TRBJ2-1, the V gene TRBV28; 9 nucleotides agree with TRBD1. The CDR3 loop spans 14 amino acids. Germline assignment: CDR1 MDHEN and CDR2 SYDVKM. V lost 5 bases, J lost 7 bases, and 6 bases stayed unmatched. This chain's CDR3 is CASSRDRVGNEQFF. The CDR3 nucleotides are TGTGCCAGCAGTCGGGACAGGGTCGGAAATGAGCAGTTCTTC. Full variable domain (rest looked up from reference TRBV28 and TRBJ2-1): DVKVTQSSRYLVKRTGEKVFLECVQDMDHENMFWYRQDPGLGLRLIYFSYDVKMKEKGDIPEGYSVSREKKERFSLILESASTNQTSMYLCASSRDRVGNEQFFGPGTRLTVL.

The chain couples TRBV4-1 to TRBJ2-3, with no clear D. Per germline, CDR1 MGHRA and CDR2 YSYEKL. The V end lost 1 base, the J end lost 10 bases, and 24 bases lay between the germline ends. The CDR3 consists of 17 residues. DNA of the CDR3: TGCGCCAGCAGCCAAGGTCCCCTAGATAAGGCCAGTAAAGCGCAGTATTTT. This codes for CASSQGPLDKASKAQYF.

The rearrangement uses TRBV29-1 and TRBJ2-7; D remains ambiguous. CDR1 is SQVTM, CDR2 ANQGSEA, per germline. The CDR3 is 12 residues long. V lost 0 bases to trimming and J lost 0 bases, with 3 bases between them. The CDR3 DNA reads TGCAGCGTTGAAGACAACTCCTACGAGCAGTACTTC. As protein: CSVEDNSYEQYF.

The V call is TRBV2, the J call TRBJ2-5; D unresolved. The CDR3 runs to 13 residues. Per the germline V gene, CDR1 is SNHLY and CDR2 is FYNNEI. V was shortened by 2 bases and J by 10 bases, with 14 bases between the two germline ends. This chain's CDR3 is CASSESANAIQYF. The CDR3 DNA sequence: TGTGCCAGCAGTGAAAGTGCCAACGCGATCCAGTACTTC. Supplemented by reference TRBV2 and TRBJ2-5, the full variable domain reads EPEVTQTPSHQVTQMGQEVILRCVPISNHLYFYWYRQILGQKVEFLVSFYNNEISEKSEIFDDQFSVERPDGSNFTLKIRSTKLEDSAMYFCASSESANAIQYFGPGTRLLVL.

The sample holds one count of this clone. V gene TRBV7-2 combines with J gene TRBJ1-2; D is possibly TRBD1 (5 bases). Trimming took off 5 bases at V and 6 bases at J, with 25 bases between the two ends. The CDR3 spans 17 residues. Germline V gene data show CDR1 as SGHTA and CDR2 as FQGNSA. This CDR3 is CASSPSLGRVIGNGYTF. The CDR3 DNA is TGTGCCAGCAGCCCGTCCCTGGGCAGGGTAATTGGGAATGGCTACACCTTC.

In its sample, this clone was seen once. This chain connects TRBV7-9 to TRBJ1-5; D is perhaps TRBD1 (5 bases). Looked up from germline, CDR1 is SEHNR and CDR2 is FQNEAQ (reference sequence). The CDR3 loop spans 14 amino acids. V was cut by 2 bases and J by 2 bases, with 7 bases left in between. CDR3 sequence: CASSLQGGNQPQHF. For the CDR3, the DNA is TGTGCCAGCAGCTTACAGGGCGGCAATCAGCCCCAGCATTTT.

This clone was seen only once. The V call is TRBV10-3, the J call TRBJ2-7; D might be TRBD1 (6 bases). V lost 6 bases and J lost 3, with 12 bases in between. The CDR3 has 13 residues. Per germline, CDR1 ENHRY and CDR2 SYGVKD. This CDR3 reads CAIRRDTNYEQYF. Written as DNA, the CDR3 is TGTGCCATCAGGAGGGACACAAACTACGAGCAGTACTTC.

The V gene is TRBV7-9, the J gene TRBJ2-6, with D perhaps matching TRBD2 (5 bases). V dropped 11 bases and J dropped 2 bases, with 16 bases sitting between them. Germline V gene sequence: CDR1 SEHNR, CDR2 FQNEAQ (reference sequence). The CDR3 spans 15 residues. CDR3 in amino acids: CAFPGEMAGANVLTF. As DNA, the CDR3 is TGTGCCTTCCCCGGGGAGATGGCTGGGGCCAACGTCCTGACTTTC.

This chain links TRBV13 with TRBJ2-1, with D possibly TRBD2 on 6 matching bases. Germline values: CDR1 PRHDT, CDR2 FYEKMQ (reference sequence). The CDR3 is 14 amino acids. Trimming removed 5 bases at V and 7 bases at J, with 15 bases between. CDR3 in amino acids: CASSPSTRLNEQFF. The DNA of the CDR3 is TGTGCCAGCAGCCCCTCGACTAGGTTGAATGAGCAGTTCTTC.

The rearrangement joins TRBV5-8 to TRBJ1-2; 11 nucleotides line up with TRBD1. This CDR3 comprises 15 residues. Germline V gives CDR1 SGHTS, CDR2 YDEGEE. With 10 bases clipped from V and 4 bases from J, the junction kept 12 bases outside the gene matches. The CDR3 DNA sequence: TGTGCCGCTATTCGGACAGGGGGCGATCTCTATGGCTACACCTTC. Translated: CAAIRTGGDLYGYTF.

CDR3 DNA sequence: TGTGCCACCAGCAGAGGGCCAGCGGAAAGCCAAGAGACCCAGTACTTC. Amino acids: CATSRGPAESQETQYF. The chain joins TRBV15 to TRBJ2-5, with a tentative D call TRBD2 (5 bases). The CDR3 length is 16 residues. Germline CDR1 reads LNHNV; CDR2 reads YYDKDF (reference sequence). The ends were cut back, 1 base at V and 1 base at J, with 13 bases in the middle.